These 10 T cell receptor beta chains originate from one sample sequenced in a study of OX40 agonist ivuxolimab in advanced cancers. Only in-frame clones appear in the TCRdb table, and some are missing; sequencing was by immunoSEQ multiplex PCR. The table has over 45,000 clones, more than 85% seen once; the top ten hold roughly 30%. The specimen was CD4+ or CD8+ T cells sorted from blood, collected in a trial of the OX40 agonist ivuxolimab. The receptors come from an adult with an advanced solid tumor such as melanoma, head and neck, liver or kidney cancer.

V usage is TRBV29-1 and J usage is TRBJ1-2, with 9 bases fitting TRBD1. V lost 5 bases, J lost 6 bases, and 4 bases stayed unmatched. The CDR3 has 12 residues. The germline CDR1 and CDR2 sequences are SQVTM and ANQGSEA. The CDR3 DNA follows: TGCAGCGTTCCCGGGACAGGGCATGGCTACACCTTC. This codes for CSVPGTGHGYTF. Based on the CDR3 plus reference TRBV29-1 and TRBJ1-2, the full variable domain is SAVISQKPSRDICQRGTSLTIQCQVDSQVTMMFWYRQQPGQSLTLIATANQGSEATYESGFVIDKFPISRPNLTFSTLTVSNMSPEDSSIYLCSVPGTGHGYTFGSGTRLTVV.

This clone showed up just a few times. V and J are TRBV11-2 and TRBJ2-1; the D is unclear. CDR3 length: 12 residues. V was shortened by 1 base and J by 4 bases, with 2 bases between the two germline ends. CDR1 SGHAT and CDR2 FQNNGV come from the germline V gene. CDR3 region: CASSLGYNEQFF. The DNA for the CDR3 is TGTGCCAGCAGCTTAGGGTACAATGAGCAGTTCTTC. Drawing the rest from reference TRBV11-2 and TRBJ2-1, the complete variable domain is EAGVAQSPRYKIIEKRQSVAFWCNPISGHATLYWYQQILGQGPKLLIQFQNNGVVDDSQLPKDRFSAERLKGVDSTLKIQPAKLEDSAVYLCASSLGYNEQFFGPGTRLTVL.

The chain links TRBV7-8 to TRBJ1-1, with a tentative D call TRBD1 (6 bases). Trimming left V 1 base short and J 4 bases short, with 10 bases between. This CDR3 is built from 14 residues. Per the germline V gene, CDR1 is SGHVS and CDR2 is FQNEAQ. The CDR3 nucleotides are TGTGCCAGCAGCTTAGGGGTAGGGGGCACTGAAGCTTTCTTT. This gives the protein CASSLGVGGTEAFF.

The V gene is TRBV11-2, the J gene TRBJ2-1; D not certain. V was shortened by 6 bases and J by 6 bases, with 9 bases between the two germline ends. Looked up from germline, CDR1 is SGHAT and CDR2 is FQNNGV. This CDR3 has 12 amino acids. As DNA, the CDR3 is TGTGCCAGCAGTACGGTCATCAATGAGCAGTTCTTC. Its translation: CASSTVINEQFF.

The V gene is TRBV29-1, the J gene TRBJ1-2, with D perhaps matching TRBD1 (6 bases). Trimming left V 2 bases short and J 8 bases short, with 15 bases between. Germline V gene sequence: CDR1 SQVTM, CDR2 ANQGSEA. The CDR3 has 13 residues. The CDR3 region has the DNA TGCAGCGTTGAAACACAGGGTCCCGGGGGCTACACCTTC. Its protein product is CSVETQGPGGYTF. The full variable domain, in which reference TRBV29-1 and TRBJ1-2 provide the parts outside the CDR3, is SAVISQKPSRDICQRGTSLTIQCQVDSQVTMMFWYRQQPGQSLTLIATANQGSEATYESGFVIDKFPISRPNLTFSTLTVSNMSPEDSSIYLCSVETQGPGGYTFGSGTRLTVV.

CDR3 sequence reads: CASSLVTSVEQFF. Written as DNA, the CDR3 is TGTGCCAGCAGCTTAGTAACTAGCGTTGAGCAGTTCTTC. V gene TRBV11-2 combines with J gene TRBJ2-1; 7 positions match TRBD2. This CDR3 is built from 13 residues. Losses at the gene ends were 1 base for V and 9 bases for J; bases not matched to a gene: 3. Germline CDR1 SGHAT, CDR2 FQNNGV.

V and J are TRBV2 and TRBJ1-5; the match to TRBD1 covers 8 bases. Germline assignment: CDR1 SNHLY and CDR2 FYNNEI. This CDR3 comprises 15 residues. Trimming cost V 4 bases and J 3 bases; bases outside gene matches: 5. This CDR3 reads CASSAGQVDNQPQHF. The CDR3, as DNA: TGTGCCAGCAGTGCGGGACAGGTAGACAATCAGCCCCAGCATTTT.

The chain has TRBV6-1 and TRBJ2-1, with 8 bases lining up with TRBD1. J gave up 6 bases and V 6 bases, and 7 bases lay outside the gene matches. Germline CDR1 MNHNS, CDR2 SASEGT. CDR3 length equals 14 residues. The CDR3 loop is CASRLDRVVNEQFF. The CDR3 DNA is TGTGCCAGCAGACTGGACAGGGTGGTCAATGAGCAGTTCTTC.

V is TRBV7-8 and J is TRBJ2-7; D gene unclear. The germline V gene encodes CDR1 SGHVS and CDR2 FQNEAQ. The V end was cut by 1 base, the J end by 4 bases, with 17 bases between. CDR3 length: 16 residues. The CDR3 loop is CASSLETQSPRYEQYF. DNA of the CDR3: TGTGCCAGCAGCTTAGAGACACAATCCCCCCGATACGAGCAGTACTTC. Filled out from reference TRBV7-8 and TRBJ2-7, the complete variable domain reads GAGVSQSPRYKVAKRGQDVALRCDPISGHVSLFWYQQALGQGPEFLTYFQNEAQLDKSGLPSDRFFAERPEGSVSTLKIQRTQQEDSAVYLCASSLETQSPRYEQYFGPGTRLTVT.

The chain combines TRBV4-1 with TRBJ2-1; 14 nucleotides line up with TRBD2. Trimming at V came to 3 bases and at J to 7 bases, leaving 5 bases not matched to a gene. The CDR3 is made up of 16 amino acids. Germline V CDR1 and CDR2: MGHRA, YSYEKL. CDR3 DNA sequence: TGCGCCAGCAGCCACGGGACTAGCGGGAGAGGTAATGAGCAGTTCTTC. This sequence encodes CASSHGTSGRGNEQFF.